This passage covers 6 T cell receptor beta chains from one sample sequenced in a study of blood T cell repertoires in COVID-19. Using immunoSEQ multiplex PCR, the repertoire was profiled, and TCRdb retains in-frame clones only, with some absent. Of 250,000 or so clones listed, around 86% are singletons. Input material: PBMCs or T cells enriched from blood (not recorded which). All receptors come from a woman aged 50 to 60 who had recovered from COVID-19.

This chain connects TRBV29-1 to TRBJ2-2; 9 nucleotides match TRBD1. The CDR3 is made up of 14 amino acids. V gave up 4 bases and J gave up 5 bases; unmatched junction bases: 5. Germline CDR1 is SQVTM and CDR2 is ANQGSEA. This CDR3 reads CSVARTGVTGELFF. CDR3 bases: TGCAGCGTTGCGCGGACAGGGGTTACCGGGGAGCTGTTTTTT.

J is TRBJ1-1 and V is TRBV12-3 or TRBV12-4; unclear D gene. CDR3 length: 13 amino acids. Trimming left V 5 bases short and J 0 bases short, with 7 bases between. The CDR3 loop is CASSNTMNTEAFF. As DNA, the CDR3 is TGTGCCAGCAGTAATACAATGAACACTGAAGCTTTCTTT.

The genes are TRBV7-6 and TRBJ2-1, with 8 bases identical to TRBD2. CDR3 length: 16 amino acids. CDR1 is SGHVS, CDR2 FNYEAQ, per germline. Losses at the gene ends were 5 bases for V and 3 bases for J; bases not matched to a gene: 9. Here the CDR3 reads CASSELLAAVYNEQFF. The CDR3 DNA reads as TGTGCCAGCAGCGAGTTACTAGCGGCCGTCTACAATGAGCAGTTCTTC.

The genes are TRBV7-3 and TRBJ2-1, with no clear D. The CDR3 spans 13 residues. The germline V gene encodes CDR1 SGHTA and CDR2 FQGTGA. Between the trimmed V and J ends, which lost 2 bases and 8 bases, there was a span of 10 bases. The CDR3 sequence is CASSLQNSDEQFF. CDR3 coding DNA: TGTGCCAGCAGCTTACAAAACTCGGATGAGCAGTTCTTC.

V is TRBV14 and J is TRBJ2-5; 9 bases agree with TRBD2. Germline assignment: CDR1 SGHDN and CDR2 FVKESK. CDR3 size: 16 residues. The ends lost 1 base at V and 5 bases at J; junction bases unmatched: 8. CDR3 sequence: CASSQGIAGAYETQYF. CDR3 coding DNA: TGTGCCAGCAGCCAAGGGATAGCGGGAGCATACGAGACCCAGTACTTC.

The chain combines TRBV6-5 with TRBJ1-1; 8 bases are shared with TRBD1. The germline gives CDR1 MNHEY, CDR2 SVGAGI. The CDR3 consists of 14 residues. Trimming removed 6 bases from V and 5 bases from J; junction bases left unmatched: 8. The CDR3 spells CASSVRTGRTEAFF. The CDR3 bases are TGTGCCAGCAGCGTTCGGACAGGGAGGACTGAAGCTTTCTTT.